This is a list of T cell receptor beta chains from one sample in a study of shared clonotypes between healthy human individuals. Clones were sequenced by immunoSEQ multiplex PCR, and TCRdb holds only the in-frame ones, with some missing. This table holds hundreds of thousands of clones, approximately 96% found once. The source material was naive CD8+ T cells sorted from blood. Source of these receptors: a woman aged 30 to 39 in good health. CDR3s include the opening cysteine and the closing phenylalanine or tryptophan. The D gene is left open where the match is weak. Some rows have no size entry. The others give once, few or many, or a class for an expanded clone.

CDR3nt: TGTGCCAGCAGCCAAAAACGGACAGGTAATGAAAAACTGTTTTTT
CDR3aa: CASSQKRTGNEKLFF
abundance: -
d_gene: TRBD1
j_gene: TRBJ1-4
v_gene: TRBV14

CDR3nt: TGTGCCAGTAAAAACCGGACTAGCTCCTACAATGAGCAGTTCTTC
CDR3aa: CASKNRTSSYNEQFF
abundance: -
d_gene: TRBD2
j_gene: TRBJ2-1
v_gene: TRBV19

CDR3nt: TGTGCCAGCAGCGGGACTAGCGGGAGTAACAATGAGCAGTTCTTC
CDR3aa: CASSGTSGSNNEQFF
abundance: -
d_gene: TRBD2
j_gene: TRBJ2-1
v_gene: TRBV9

CDR3nt: TGTGCCAGCAGGCCCGCCGGGACAGGGGATCAGCCCCAGCATTTT
CDR3aa: CASRPAGTGDQPQHF
abundance: once
d_gene: TRBD1
j_gene: TRBJ1-5
v_gene: TRBV27

CDR3nt: TGTGCCAGCAGCTTGGGCGGAAACTACGAGCAGTACTTC
CDR3aa: CASSLGGNYEQYF
abundance: -
d_gene: -
j_gene: TRBJ2-7
v_gene: TRBV5-4

CDR3nt: TGTGCCAGCAGCTTGACAGGGGGGATTGAAGCTTTCTTT
CDR3aa: CASSLTGGIEAFF
abundance: few
d_gene: TRBD1
j_gene: TRBJ1-1
v_gene: TRBV5-4

CDR3nt: TGTGCCAGCAGTTCTTGGCGGGAGGGCCTAAACGAGCAGTACTTC
CDR3aa: CASSSWREGLNEQYF
abundance: -
d_gene: TRBD2
j_gene: TRBJ2-7
v_gene: TRBV7-9

CDR3nt: TGTGCCAGCAGCGTAGTTTCAGGGGCGGGGACTGAAGCTTTCTTT
CDR3aa: CASSVVSGAGTEAFF
abundance: -
d_gene: -
j_gene: TRBJ1-1
v_gene: TRBV9

CDR3nt: TGCGCCAGCAGTCCCTACTCGACCACCCAGGTCCAAGAGACCCAGTACTTC
CDR3aa: CASSPYSTTQVQETQYF
abundance: -
d_gene: -
j_gene: TRBJ2-5
v_gene: TRBV10-2

CDR3nt: TGTGCCAGTAGTATCTCAGACTTGTACAATGAGCAGTTCTTC
CDR3aa: CASSISDLYNEQFF
abundance: -
d_gene: -
j_gene: TRBJ2-1
v_gene: TRBV19

CDR3nt: TGCAGCGCATTCGCGGATGAGCAGTTCTTC
CDR3aa: CSAFADEQFF
abundance: -
d_gene: -
j_gene: TRBJ2-1
v_gene: TRBV29-1

CDR3nt: TGTGCCAGCAGCGTAATCGAGAGGGGCTACACCTTC
CDR3aa: CASSVIERGYTF
abundance: once
d_gene: -
j_gene: TRBJ1-2
v_gene: TRBV9

CDR3nt: TGTGCCAGCAGCTTGGATAGCGGGCAGTTTTTAGCCAAAAACATTCAGTACTTC
CDR3aa: CASSLDSGQFLAKNIQYF
abundance: -
d_gene: TRBD2
j_gene: TRBJ2-4
v_gene: TRBV5-5

CDR3nt: TGTGCCAGCAGCTTGGCCGCAGGGGTAGGGGAAAAACTGTTTTTT
CDR3aa: CASSLAAGVGEKLFF
abundance: -
d_gene: -
j_gene: TRBJ1-4
v_gene: TRBV5-6

CDR3nt: TGTGCCAGTAGTATAATGGCTAGCGGGGGATACAATGAGCAGTTCTTC
CDR3aa: CASSIMASGGYNEQFF
abundance: -
d_gene: TRBD2
j_gene: TRBJ2-1
v_gene: TRBV19

CDR3nt: TGTGCCAGCAGCTTGGACGACAGCGCCTATGGCTACACCTTC
CDR3aa: CASSLDDSAYGYTF
abundance: -
d_gene: -
j_gene: TRBJ1-2
v_gene: TRBV5-4

CDR3nt: TGTGCCAGCAGTGCGACCCTAGGCTACGAGCAGTACTTC
CDR3aa: CASSATLGYEQYF
abundance: -
d_gene: -
j_gene: TRBJ2-7
v_gene: TRBV27

CDR3nt: TGTGCCAGCTCACCACCCGATAGGTATGAGACCCAGTACTTC
CDR3aa: CASSPPDRYETQYF
abundance: -
d_gene: -
j_gene: TRBJ2-5
v_gene: TRBV18

CDR3nt: TGTGCCACCGCATTAGGGGCTCAGCCCCAGCATTTT
CDR3aa: CATALGAQPQHF
abundance: once
d_gene: -
j_gene: TRBJ1-5
v_gene: TRBV28

CDR3nt: TGTGCCAGCAGCTTGAGCGGGAGTGACGACGAGCAGTACTTC
CDR3aa: CASSLSGSDDEQYF
abundance: -
d_gene: TRBD2
j_gene: TRBJ2-7
v_gene: TRBV11-1

CDR3nt: TGTGCCAGCAGCCAAGCTCCGACAGGCTGGACTACCTCAACTAATGAAAAACTGTTTTTT
CDR3aa: CASSQAPTGWTTSTNEKLFF
abundance: -
d_gene: -
j_gene: TRBJ1-4
v_gene: TRBV14

CDR3nt: TGTGCCAGCAGCTTAGCTAGTCACTACGAGCAGTACTTC
CDR3aa: CASSLASHYEQYF
abundance: once
d_gene: -
j_gene: TRBJ2-7
v_gene: TRBV5-4

CDR3nt: TGTGCCAGCAGTTTCAGCGGAGAGCAGTTCTTC
CDR3aa: CASSFSGEQFF
abundance: few
d_gene: -
j_gene: TRBJ2-1
v_gene: TRBV28